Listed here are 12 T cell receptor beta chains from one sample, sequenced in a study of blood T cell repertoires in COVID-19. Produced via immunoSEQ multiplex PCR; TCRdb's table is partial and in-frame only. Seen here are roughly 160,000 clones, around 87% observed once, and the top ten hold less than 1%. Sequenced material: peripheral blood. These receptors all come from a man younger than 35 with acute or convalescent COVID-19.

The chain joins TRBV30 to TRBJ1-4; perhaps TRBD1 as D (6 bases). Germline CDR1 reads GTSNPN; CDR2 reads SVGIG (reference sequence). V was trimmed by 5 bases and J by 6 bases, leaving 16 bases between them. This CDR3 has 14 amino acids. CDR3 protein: CAWYPRGSHEKLFF. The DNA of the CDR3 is TGTGCCTGGTACCCCAGGGGATCCCATGAAAAACTGTTTTTT.

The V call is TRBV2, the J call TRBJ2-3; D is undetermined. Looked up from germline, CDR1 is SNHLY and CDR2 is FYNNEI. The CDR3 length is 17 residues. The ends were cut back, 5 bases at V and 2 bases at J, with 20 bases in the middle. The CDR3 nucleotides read TGTGCCAGCAGTTTAAACATCAGGTTAACCAACACAGATACGCAGTATTTT. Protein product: CASSLNIRLTNTDTQYF.

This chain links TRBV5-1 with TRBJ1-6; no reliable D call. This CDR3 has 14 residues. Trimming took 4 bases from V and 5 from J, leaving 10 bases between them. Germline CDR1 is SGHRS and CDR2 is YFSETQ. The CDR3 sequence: CASSVYPDNSPLHF. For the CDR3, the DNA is TGCGCCAGCAGCGTATACCCAGATAATTCACCCCTCCACTTT.

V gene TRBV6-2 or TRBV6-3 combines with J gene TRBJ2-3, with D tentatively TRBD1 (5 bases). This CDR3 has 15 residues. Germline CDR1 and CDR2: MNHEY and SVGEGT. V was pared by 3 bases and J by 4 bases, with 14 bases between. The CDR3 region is CASSYLGAWADTQYF. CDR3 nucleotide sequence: TGTGCCAGCAGTTATTTAGGGGCATGGGCAGATACGCAGTATTTT.

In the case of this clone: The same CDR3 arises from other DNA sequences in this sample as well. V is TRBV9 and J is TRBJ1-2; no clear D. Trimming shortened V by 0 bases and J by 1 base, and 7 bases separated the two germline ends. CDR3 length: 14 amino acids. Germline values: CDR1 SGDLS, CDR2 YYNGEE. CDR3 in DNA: TGTGCCAGCAGCGTAGGGCCAGGTAACTATGGCTACACCTTC. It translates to CASSVGPGNYGYTF. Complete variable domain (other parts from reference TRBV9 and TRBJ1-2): DSGVTQTPKHLITATGQRVTLRCSPRSGDLSVYWYQQSLDQGLQFLIQYYNGEERAKGNILERFSAQQFPDLHSELNLSSLELGDSALYFCASSVGPGNYGYTFGSGTRLTVV.

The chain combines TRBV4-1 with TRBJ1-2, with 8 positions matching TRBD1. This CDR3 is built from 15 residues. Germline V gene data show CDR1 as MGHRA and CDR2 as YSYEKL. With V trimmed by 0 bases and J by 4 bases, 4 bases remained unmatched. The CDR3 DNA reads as TGCGCCAGCAGCCAAGATGCAGGGGGCGCCTATGGCTACACCTTC. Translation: CASSQDAGGAYGYTF.

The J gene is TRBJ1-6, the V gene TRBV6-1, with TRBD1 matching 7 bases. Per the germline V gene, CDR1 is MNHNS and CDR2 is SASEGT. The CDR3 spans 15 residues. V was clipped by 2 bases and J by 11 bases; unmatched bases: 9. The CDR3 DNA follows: TGTGCCAGCAGTGAATCGGGAGGGGGCAGAGCACCCCTCCACTTT. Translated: CASSESGGGRAPLHF.

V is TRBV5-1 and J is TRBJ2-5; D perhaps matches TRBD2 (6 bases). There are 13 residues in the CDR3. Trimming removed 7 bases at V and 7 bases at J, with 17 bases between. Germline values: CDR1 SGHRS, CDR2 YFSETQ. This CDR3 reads CASRPGQEGTQYF. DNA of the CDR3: TGCGCCAGCCGTCCGGGGCAGGAGGGGACCCAGTACTTC.

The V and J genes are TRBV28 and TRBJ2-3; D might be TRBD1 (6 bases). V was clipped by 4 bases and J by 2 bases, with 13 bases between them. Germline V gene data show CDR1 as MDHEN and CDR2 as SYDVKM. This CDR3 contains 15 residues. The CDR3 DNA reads TGTGCCAGCAGTTCACCGGGACATAACACAGATACGCAGTATTTT. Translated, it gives CASSSPGHNTDTQYF.

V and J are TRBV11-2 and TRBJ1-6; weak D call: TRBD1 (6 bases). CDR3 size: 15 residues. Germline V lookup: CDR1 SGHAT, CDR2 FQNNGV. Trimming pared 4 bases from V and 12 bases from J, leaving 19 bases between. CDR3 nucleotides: TGTGCCAGCAGCTCCGGCGGAGGGGGGAGGGTACCCCTCCACTTT. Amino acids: CASSSGGGGRVPLHF.

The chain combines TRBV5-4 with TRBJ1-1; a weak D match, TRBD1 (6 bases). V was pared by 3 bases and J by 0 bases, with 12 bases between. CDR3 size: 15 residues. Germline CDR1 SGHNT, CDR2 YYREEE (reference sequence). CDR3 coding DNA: TGTGCCAGCAGCTCACGGGACATAATGAACACTGAAGCTTTCTTT. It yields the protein CASSSRDIMNTEAFF.

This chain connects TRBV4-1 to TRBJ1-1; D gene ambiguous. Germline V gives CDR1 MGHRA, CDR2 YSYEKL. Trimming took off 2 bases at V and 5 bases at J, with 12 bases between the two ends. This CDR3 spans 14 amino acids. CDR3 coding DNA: TGCGCCAGCAGCCAAAGGAGGGCGAGTACTGAAGCTTTCTTT. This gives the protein CASSQRRASTEAFF.